This passage covers 8 T cell receptor beta chains from one sample sequenced in a study of CD8 T cells in ankylosing spondylitis. TCRdb re-derived calls from the 5' RACE reads in MiXCR, one entry per CDR3 protein. The data show 150,000 to 200,000 distinct CDR3 sequences, approximately 18% seen once. Sequencing used blood, either unsorted or a sorted T cell fraction (not recorded which). These receptors were taken from a male donor aged 5 to 29 with ankylosing spondylitis or in good health (not recorded which).

This clonotype appeared once. The rearrangement joins TRBV18 to TRBJ2-5; TRBD1 might be the D (5 bases). Germline CDR1 is KGHSH and CDR2 is LQKENI. The CDR3 consists of 14 residues. Trimming left V 5 bases short and J 2 bases short, with 12 bases between. The CDR3 coding sequence is TGTGCCAGCTCAACTGGACATGGGCAAGAGACCCAGTACTTC. It translates to CASSTGHGQETQYF. Supplemented by reference TRBV18 and TRBJ2-5, the full variable domain reads NAGVMQNPRHLVRRRGQEARLRCSPMKGHSHVYWYRQLPEEGLKFMVYLQKENIIDESGMPKERFSAEFPKEGPSILRIQQVVRGDSAAYFCASSTGHGQETQYFGPGTRLLVL.

This clonotype was recorded many times. The chain has TRBV7-8 and TRBJ2-3, with D perhaps TRBD1 (6 bases). V was pared by 0 bases and J by 2 bases, with 15 bases between. CDR3 size: 17 residues. CDR1 and CDR2 (germline): SGHVS, FQNEAQ. CDR3 protein: CASSLAVARTATDTQYF. As DNA, the CDR3 is TGTGCCAGCAGCTTAGCGGTAGCCCGGACAGCCACAGATACGCAGTATTTT.

This clonotype was counted at least ten times. The chain employs TRBV4-1 and TRBJ2-2; the D gene could be TRBD1 or TRBD2 (5 bases each). Trimming shortened V by 4 bases and J by 5 bases, and 11 bases separated the two germline ends. Germline CDR1 and CDR2: MGHRA and YSYEKL. The length of the CDR3 is 14 residues. DNA of the CDR3: TGCGCCAGCAGCCTTCCTGGGGGAACCGGGGAGCTGTTTTTT. This codes for CASSLPGGTGELFF.

In this sample, this clonotype turned up many times. The chain has TRBV29-1 and TRBJ1-1; the match to TRBD1 covers 7 bases. Trimming at V came to 5 bases and at J to 4 bases, leaving 7 bases not matched to a gene. This CDR3 has 13 amino acids. CDR1 and CDR2 (germline): SQVTM, ANQGSEA. The CDR3 here is CSVRGGSGTEAFF. CDR3 bases: TGCAGCGTTCGAGGGGGCTCGGGCACTGAAGCTTTCTTT.

This clonotype was counted at least ten times. This chain uses TRBV7-9 with TRBJ2-7; D could derive from TRBD1 or TRBD2 (5 bases each). The V end lost 8 bases, the J end lost 3 bases, and 14 bases lay between the germline ends. CDR1 and CDR2 (germline): SEHNR, FQNEAQ (reference sequence). This CDR3 is 13 amino acids long. The CDR3 bases are TGTGCCAGCGCCGGGACGCCGAACTACGAGCAGTACGTC. Its protein product is CASAGTPNYEQYV.

The genes are TRBV18 and TRBJ2-7; D might be TRBD1 or TRBD2, each matching 5 bases. CDR3 length: 14 amino acids. Germline assignment: CDR1 KGHSH and CDR2 LQKENI. With 2 bases removed from V and 0 bases from J, the gap between germline ends came to 8 bases. This chain's CDR3 is CASSPGTVSYEQYF. For the CDR3, the DNA is TGTGCCAGCTCACCAGGGACGGTCTCCTACGAGCAGTACTTC.

The chain uses TRBV19 and TRBJ2-1; D not certain. The V end was cut by 3 bases, the J end by 10 bases, with 10 bases between. Germline loops: CDR1 LNHDA, CDR2 SQIVND (reference sequence). The CDR3 extends over 12 amino acids. The CDR3 here is CASSIRALEQFF. DNA of the CDR3: TGTGCCAGTAGTATTCGAGCTTTGGAGCAGTTCTTC. The full variable domain, completed using reference TRBV19 and TRBJ2-1, is DGGITQSPKYLFRKEGQNVTLSCEQNLNHDAMYWYRQDPGQGLRLIYYSQIVNDFQKGDIAEGYSVSREKKESFPLTVTSAQKNPTAFYLCASSIRALEQFFGPGTRLTVL.

This clonotype was seen a handful of times. The CDR3 protein is CASSPSGTRKETQYF. The CDR3 DNA reads as TGTGCCAGCAGCCCAAGCGGGACTAGAAAAGAGACCCAGTACTTC. The rearrangement links TRBV7-9 to TRBJ2-5; 8 nucleotides agree with TRBD2. Germline V CDR1 and CDR2: SEHNR, FQNEAQ (reference sequence). The J segment lost 3 bases and the V segment lost 5 bases, leaving 8 bases of the junction unmatched. This CDR3 is built from 15 residues.